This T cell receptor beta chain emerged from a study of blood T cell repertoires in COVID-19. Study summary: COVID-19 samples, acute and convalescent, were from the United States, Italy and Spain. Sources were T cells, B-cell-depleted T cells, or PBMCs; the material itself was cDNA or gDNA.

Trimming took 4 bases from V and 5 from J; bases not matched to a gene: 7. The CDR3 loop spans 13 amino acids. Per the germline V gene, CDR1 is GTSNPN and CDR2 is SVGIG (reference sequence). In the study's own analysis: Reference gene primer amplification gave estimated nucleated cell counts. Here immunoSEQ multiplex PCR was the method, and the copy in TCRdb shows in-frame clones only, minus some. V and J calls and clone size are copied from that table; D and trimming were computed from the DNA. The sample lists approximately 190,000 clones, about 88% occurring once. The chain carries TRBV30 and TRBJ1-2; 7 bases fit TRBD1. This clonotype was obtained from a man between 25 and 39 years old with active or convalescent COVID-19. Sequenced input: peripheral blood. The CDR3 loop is CAWKGDSPYGYTF. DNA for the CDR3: TGTGCCTGGAAGGGGGACAGTCCATATGGCTACACCTTC.